Following are 22 T cell receptor beta chains from one sample sequenced in a study of long-term antiretroviral therapy in people with HIV. An immunoSEQ assay, version v3.0, was performed at survey level. Profiled with immunoSEQ multiplex PCR; TCRdb holds only in-frame clones, not every one. The sample carries about 26,000 clones, almost 85% recorded once. The sequenced sample was unsorted PBMCs, obtained 1.1 years before starting antiretroviral therapy. The receptors derive from a woman under 40 with HIV.

The V and J genes are TRBV5-1 and TRBJ1-6; 9 bases are shared with TRBD1. The CDR3 extends over 18 amino acids. Unmatched junction bases numbered 5, after V lost 0 bases and J lost 1 base. Germline values: CDR1 SGHRS, CDR2 YFSETQ. CDR3 amino acids: CASSLAGQGRSYNSPLHF. The CDR3 nucleotides read TGCGCCAGCAGCTTGGCTGGACAGGGGAGATCCTATAATTCACCCCTCCACTTT.

V is TRBV30 and J is TRBJ1-1, with 8 bases matching TRBD1. The CDR3 sequence is 13 residues long. V shed 3 bases and J 4 bases; nucleotides not matched to a gene: 4. Germline V gene data show CDR1 as GTSNPN and CDR2 as SVGIG (reference sequence). CDR3 in amino acids: CAWSATGGTEAFF. The CDR3 DNA reads as TGTGCCTGGAGCGCCACAGGGGGCACTGAAGCTTTCTTT.

This chain connects TRBV27 to TRBJ2-3, with TRBD1 matching 7 bases. J gave up 2 bases and V 2 bases, and 7 bases lay outside the gene matches. CDR3 length: 16 amino acids. Germline assignment: CDR1 MNHEY and CDR2 SMNVEV (reference sequence). The chain's CDR3 is CASSLVRGPNTDTQYF. CDR3 sequence (DNA): TGTGCCAGCAGTTTAGTGAGGGGGCCCAACACAGATACGCAGTATTTT.

CDR3 bases: TGTGCCAGCAGCCCCGGACAGCCAGCTAACTATGGCTACACCTTC. Protein product: CASSPGQPANYGYTF. The chain recombines TRBV7-8 with TRBJ1-2; D is possibly TRBD1 (6 bases). This CDR3 comprises 15 residues. The V end lost 5 bases, the J end lost 0 bases, and 13 bases lay between the germline ends. CDR1 SGHVS and CDR2 FQNEAQ come from the germline V gene.

The chain has TRBV25-1 and TRBJ1-3; D is unresolved. The CDR3 contains 15 residues. CDR1 and CDR2 (germline): MGHDK, SYGVNS. Trimming pared 3 bases from V and 0 bases from J, leaving 9 bases between. The CDR3 region has the DNA TGTGCCAGCAGTGACAGAGACTTCTCTGGAAACACCATATATTTT. Translated, it gives CASSDRDFSGNTIYF. Complete variable domain (other parts from reference TRBV25-1 and TRBJ1-3): EADIYQTPRYLVIGTGKKITLECSQTMGHDKMYWYQQDPGMELHLIHYSYGVNSTEKGDLSSESTVSRIRTEHFPLTLESARPSHTSQYLCASSDRDFSGNTIYFGEGSWLTVV.

The chain has TRBV19 and TRBJ1-1; D not certain. The V and J ends lost 3 bases and 7 bases respectively, with 12 bases between them. Germline CDR1 and CDR2: LNHDA and SQIVND (reference sequence). The CDR3 spans 13 residues. The CDR3 DNA sequence: TGTGCCAGTAGTATGGGTCGGGTGAGTGAAGCTTTCTTT. Translated, it gives CASSMGRVSEAFF.

V and J are TRBV11-2 and TRBJ1-2; D remains unclear. Trimming took off 2 bases at V and 6 bases at J, with 25 bases between the two ends. The CDR3 is 18 residues long. Germline CDR1 and CDR2: SGHAT and FQNNGV. The CDR3 loop reads CASSLLVSAARREDGYTF. The CDR3, as DNA: TGTGCCAGCAGCTTATTAGTATCGGCAGCTCGGAGGGAGGATGGCTACACCTTC.

This clone was observed a few times. The V call is TRBV6-5, the J call TRBJ1-2; 7 bases line up with TRBD1. CDR3 length: 13 residues. CDR1 is MNHEY and CDR2 is SVGAGI in the germline V gene. The V and J ends lost 6 bases and 6 bases, in that order; junction bases with no gene match: 7. CDR3 sequence: CASSPDRANGYTF. In DNA form, the CDR3 reads TGTGCCAGCAGCCCTGACAGGGCGAATGGCTACACCTTC.

This clone was seen more than once but under ten times. The gene calls are TRBV2 and TRBJ1-3; D remains ambiguous. This CDR3 has 15 amino acids. Between the trimmed V and J ends, which lost 4 bases and 2 bases, there was a span of 12 bases. The germline CDR1 and CDR2 sequences are SNHLY and FYNNEI. CDR3 in amino acids: CASSAWDETGNTIYF. The CDR3 DNA follows: TGTGCCAGCAGTGCTTGGGATGAAACTGGAAACACCATATATTTT. Drawing the rest from reference TRBV2 and TRBJ1-3, the complete variable domain is EPEVTQTPSHQVTQMGQEVILRCVPISNHLYFYWYRQILGQKVEFLVSFYNNEISEKSEIFDDQFSVERPDGSNFTLKIRSTKLEDSAMYFCASSAWDETGNTIYFGEGSWLTVV.

This clone was seen more than once but under ten times. The chain is built from TRBV5-4 and TRBJ1-2; D possibly corresponds to TRBD1 (5 bases). V lost 4 bases, J lost 4 bases, and 14 bases lay in between. Germline CDR1 and CDR2: SGHNT and YYREEE (reference sequence). The CDR3 spans 14 residues. For the CDR3, the DNA is TGTGCCAGCAGCAGGGACGTCCTTGGCTATGGCTACACCTTC. This sequence encodes CASSRDVLGYGYTF.

The V and J genes are TRBV27 and TRBJ2-2; D not certain. The CDR3 loop spans 12 amino acids. The germline V gene encodes CDR1 MNHEY and CDR2 SMNVEV (reference sequence). The V end was cut by 11 bases, the J end by 4 bases, with 11 bases between. The CDR3 DNA reads as TGTGCCGTTTCTGGCGTCACCGGGGAGCTGTTTTTT. It translates to CAVSGVTGELFF.

The chain employs TRBV19 and TRBJ2-5; D is undetermined. The CDR3 has 14 residues. The V end lost 5 bases, the J end lost 3 bases, and 13 bases lay between the germline ends. CDR1 LNHDA and CDR2 SQIVND come from the germline V gene (reference sequence). The CDR3 sequence is CASSAQQRKETQYF. CDR3 nucleotides: TGTGCCAGTAGTGCCCAACAGAGGAAAGAGACCCAGTACTTC.

The chain uses TRBV10-2 and TRBJ2-1; TRBD2 matches 8 bases. V dropped 4 bases and J dropped 4; count of bases not matched to a gene: 0. This CDR3 is built from 13 residues. The V gene's germline CDR1 is WSHSY and CDR2 SAAADI. CDR3 protein: CASSGLAYNEQFF. CDR3 coding DNA: TGCGCCAGCAGTGGACTAGCGTACAATGAGCAGTTCTTC.

The V call is TRBV6-1, the J call TRBJ2-2; D is ambiguous. Germline V CDR1 and CDR2: MNHNS, SASEGT. This CDR3 contains 14 residues. V was clipped by 6 bases and J by 5 bases, with 13 bases between them. The CDR3 DNA follows: TGTGCCAGCAGGCGTAACCGAGAAACCGGGGAGCTGTTTTTT. Protein sequence: CASRRNRETGELFF.

This sequence joins TRBV5-6 and TRBJ2-7; perhaps TRBD2 as D (6 bases). Trimming pared 0 bases from V and 2 bases from J, leaving 12 bases between. CDR3 length: 15 amino acids. The germline V gene encodes CDR1 SGHDT and CDR2 YYEEEE. The CDR3 reads CASSLDSGLTYEQYF. DNA of the CDR3: TGTGCCAGCAGCTTGGATAGCGGCCTGACCTACGAGCAGTACTTC.

J is TRBJ2-1 and V is TRBV7-9; 12 bases are shared with TRBD2. V was clipped by 5 bases and J by 5 bases; unmatched bases: 10. Germline CDR1 reads SEHNR; CDR2 reads FQNEAQ (reference sequence). The CDR3 totals 17 residues. CDR3 coding DNA: TGTGCCAGCAGCCGAGGTGTGACTAGCGGGGGAAACAATGAGCAGTTCTTC. Protein: CASSRGVTSGGNNEQFF. Combining the CDR3 with reference TRBV7-9 and TRBJ2-1 gives the whole variable domain DTGVSQNPRHKITKRGQNVTFRCDPISEHNRLYWYRQTLGQGPEFLTYFQNEAQLEKSRLLSDRFSAERPKGSFSTLEIQRTEQGDSAMYLCASSRGVTSGGNNEQFFGPGTRLTVL.

The chain's CDR3 is CAWSFGTNEQFF. The DNA for the CDR3 is TGTGCCTGGAGTTTTGGGACCAATGAGCAGTTCTTC. V gene TRBV30 combines with J gene TRBJ2-1; either TRBD1 or TRBD2 may supply D (5 bases each). Looked up from germline, CDR1 is GTSNPN and CDR2 is SVGIG (reference sequence). The CDR3 extends over 12 amino acids. With 2 bases removed from V and 6 bases from J, the gap between germline ends came to 8 bases.

Turning to this clone: The same CDR3 arises from other DNA sequences in this sample as well. The rearrangement uses TRBV9 and TRBJ2-3, with 7 bases lining up with TRBD2. V lost 0 bases and J lost 1; bases outside the gene matches: 2. Germline-derived CDR1 and CDR2 are SGDLS and YYNGEE. The CDR3 sequence is 15 residues long. The DNA of the CDR3 is TGTGCCAGCAGCGTAGCGGGGGGTCGCACAGATACGCAGTATTTT. Its protein is CASSVAGGRTDTQYF.

The genes are TRBV5-6 and TRBJ1-3; D remains ambiguous. The length of the CDR3 is 15 residues. The germline gives CDR1 SGHDT, CDR2 YYEEEE. V was clipped by 1 base and J by 0 bases, with 8 bases between them. The DNA for the CDR3 is TGTGCCAGCAGCTTGTCAGCCGCCTCTGGAAACACCATATATTTT. Translated: CASSLSAASGNTIYF.

The chain links TRBV7-2 to TRBJ2-3; either TRBD1 or TRBD2 may supply D (6 bases each). V was pared by 4 bases and J by 4 bases, with 18 bases between. This CDR3 spans 16 amino acids. Germline V CDR1 and CDR2: SGHTA, FQGNSA. The CDR3 loop reads CASSSGEGGWADTQYF. The DNA for the CDR3 is TGTGCCAGCAGCTCGGGTGAGGGGGGCTGGGCAGATACGCAGTATTTT.

Only a few counts were recorded for this clone. The rearrangement links TRBV19 to TRBJ1-1; the D gene is possibly TRBD1 (5 bases). Trimming removed 5 bases from V and 4 bases from J, with 17 bases in between. The CDR3 is made up of 15 amino acids. Germline CDR1 and CDR2: LNHDA and SQIVND (reference sequence). CDR3 residues: CASSPIGERGTEAFF. The CDR3 DNA is TGTGCCAGTAGTCCTATAGGGGAAAGGGGCACTGAAGCTTTCTTT.

The CDR3 DNA is TGTGCCTGGAGTTTTCTTAGGACGGTGAGCTCTGGAAACACCATATATTTT. Its protein product is CAWSFLRTVSSGNTIYF. The gene calls are TRBV30 and TRBJ1-3; D gene uncertain. Germline V lookup: CDR1 GTSNPN, CDR2 SVGIG (reference sequence). The CDR3 has 17 amino acids. The V gene lost 2 bases and the J gene lost 0 bases, with 17 bases spanning the gap.